A few counts support the clone carrying this T cell receptor (beta chain). The data derive from a study of blood T cells in healthy people across ages. A J-beta primer mix and a sample-barcoded 5' primer were used in a second PCR of about 7 to 11 cycles. TCRdb re-derived calls from the 5' RACE reads in MiXCR, one entry per CDR3 protein. Of some 850,000 distinct CDR3 sequences in the sample, around a quarter were seen once. This sample also belongs to another study, concerning T cells of mothers and their children.

The sequencing sample was made of blood. The origin of this receptor is a boy aged 5-17 years in good health.

The CDR3, as DNA: TGTGCCAGCTCGGGGACGAGCAATGAAAAACTGTTTTTT. Translating gives CASSGTSNEKLFF. This chain connects TRBV6-5 to TRBJ1-4; D might be TRBD1 (5 bases). Trimming stripped 8 bases from V and 5 bases from J, with 12 bases between. This CDR3 is 13 amino acids long. CDR1 and CDR2 from the germline V gene are MNHEY and SVGAGI.